The 26 T cell receptor beta chains given below trace back to one sample, sequenced in a study of T cell changes during pregnancy in multiple sclerosis. The protocol was immunoSEQ multiplex PCR, while the TCRdb copy is restricted to in-frame clones and leaves out a portion. The table has about 22,000 clones, around 85% seen once. The sample here was CD8+ T cells from peripheral blood mononuclear cells, taken before pregnancy. These receptors all stem from a female donor with multiple sclerosis, enrolled in a pregnancy study.

V and J are TRBV10-3 and TRBJ1-2, with TRBD1 as a possible D gene (5 bases). Trimming took off 3 bases at V and 2 bases at J, with 16 bases between the two ends. There are 16 residues in the CDR3. Germline V gene lookup returns CDR1 ENHRY and CDR2 SYGVKD. The CDR3, as DNA: TGTGCCATCAGTGATCTGGGGCGAGGATCGAACTATGGCTACACCTTC. Encoded protein: CAISDLGRGSNYGYTF.

This clone was picked up one time. J is TRBJ2-7 and V is TRBV19; D gene ambiguous. This CDR3 comprises 17 residues. V lost 2 bases and J 3 bases, leaving 20 bases between the germline ends. CDR1 is LNHDA, CDR2 SQIVND, per germline (reference sequence). The CDR3 here is CASSIQPPSGSLYEQYF. CDR3 DNA sequence: TGTGCCAGTAGTATACAACCCCCATCCGGGTCTCTCTACGAGCAGTACTTC. Drawing the rest from reference TRBV19 and TRBJ2-7, the complete variable domain is DGGITQSPKYLFRKEGQNVTLSCEQNLNHDAMYWYRQDPGQGLRLIYYSQIVNDFQKGDIAEGYSVSREKKESFPLTVTSAQKNPTAFYLCASSIQPPSGSLYEQYFGPGTRLTVT.

With respect to this clone: This sequence may be a read error, since a much larger clone differs from it by one base. The chain recombines TRBV4-2 with TRBJ2-3; TRBD2 aligns across 12 bases. This CDR3 has 16 residues. Germline V gene data show CDR1 as LGHNA and CDR2 as YNFKEQ. V trimming: 0 bases; J trimming: 4 bases; junction bases outside the gene matches: 2. The CDR3 region is CASSQDLAGGPDTQYF. In DNA, the CDR3 is TGTGCCAGCAGCCAAGATCTAGCGGGAGGGCCAGATACGCAGTATTTT.

The chain has TRBV6-1 and TRBJ2-5, with TRBD1 matching over 9 bases. The J call may not be correct, given that the DNA end is closer to TRBJ2-7. The CDR3 contains 13 residues. Germline V gene lookup returns CDR1 MNHNS and CDR2 SASEGT. This CDR3 reads CASVGTGLSEQYF. CDR3 DNA: TGTGCCAGCGTGGGGACAGGGTTAAGCGAGCAGTACTTC.

This chain joins TRBV28 and TRBJ2-5; 8 nucleotides align to TRBD2. Germline V gives CDR1 MDHEN, CDR2 SYDVKM. CDR3 length equals 14 residues. Trimming removed 5 bases from V and 5 bases from J; junction bases left unmatched: 7. CDR3 region: CASSAAGDRETQYF. CDR3 bases: TGTGCCAGCAGTGCAGCGGGAGATCGGGAGACCCAGTACTTC.

The chain has TRBV27 and TRBJ2-7; 8 bases map to TRBD2. This CDR3 comprises 14 residues. V shed 8 bases and J 6 bases; nucleotides not matched to a gene: 12. Germline V gives CDR1 MNHEY, CDR2 SMNVEV (reference sequence). The chain's CDR3 is CASFAGTRSFEQYF. For the CDR3, the DNA is TGTGCCAGCTTTGCCGGGACTAGGTCTTTCGAGCAGTACTTC.

V and J are TRBV11-2 and TRBJ1-2; TRBD1 might be the D (6 bases). CDR3 length: 15 amino acids. Trimming removed 7 bases from V and 4 bases from J, with 19 bases in between. Germline lookup yields CDR1 SGHAT and CDR2 FQNNGV. The CDR3 DNA is TGTGCCAGCACCCTCTCCCGGGGGGCGGGCTATGGCTACACCTTC. Translated, it gives CASTLSRGAGYGYTF.

V is TRBV4-1 and J is TRBJ2-1; 9 positions agree with TRBD1. CDR1 MGHRA and CDR2 YSYEKL come from the germline V gene. The V segment lost 0 bases and the J segment 10 bases; nucleotides outside the gene matches: 10. The CDR3 loop spans 16 amino acids. The CDR3 sequence: CASSQDGGQGLLEQFF. The CDR3 DNA reads TGCGCCAGCAGCCAAGATGGAGGACAGGGGCTTTTGGAGCAGTTCTTC.

The rearrangement joins TRBV6-1 to TRBJ2-2; 9 nucleotides agree with TRBD1. In germline, CDR1 is MNHNS, CDR2 SASEGT. V was pared by 4 bases and J by 1 base, with 10 bases of the junction left unmatched. The CDR3 contains 18 residues. CDR3 sequence: CASSAFTGGVMNTGELFF. The DNA of the CDR3 is TGTGCCAGCAGTGCCTTTACAGGGGGCGTCATGAACACCGGGGAGCTGTTTTTT.

The chain couples TRBV6-4 to TRBJ2-3; D might be TRBD2 (7 bases). This CDR3 contains 15 residues. CDR1 and CDR2 (germline): MRHNA, SNTAGT. V shed 0 bases and J shed 4 bases, with 11 bases lying between them. The CDR3 DNA sequence: TGTGCCAGCAGTGACTCGAGGGAGGGGGCAGATACGCAGTATTTT. It specifies CASSDSREGADTQYF.

The rearrangement uses TRBV9 and TRBJ1-2, with 11 nucleotides matching TRBD1. Per germline, CDR1 SGDLS and CDR2 YYNGEE. The CDR3 has 17 amino acids. The trim removed 4 bases at V and 2 bases at J, leaving 10 bases unmatched. The CDR3 DNA follows: TGTGCCAGCAGCCCAGGTTTACGGGACAGGGGGAACTATGGCTACACCTTC. Residues: CASSPGLRDRGNYGYTF.

The rearrangement uses TRBV6-4 and TRBJ2-1; perhaps TRBD2 as D (7 bases). Germline CDR1 is MRHNA and CDR2 is SNTAGT. Trimming removed 0 bases at V and 4 bases at J, with 16 bases between. The CDR3 extends over 17 amino acids. The CDR3 coding sequence is TGTGCCAGCAGTGACTCTCCTAGCGGAGGGGGATACAATGAGCAGTTCTTC. Its protein is CASSDSPSGGGYNEQFF.

The rearrangement links TRBV9 to TRBJ1-2; maybe TRBD1 (5 bases). The CDR3 totals 14 residues. Trimming took off 0 bases at V and 0 bases at J, with 6 bases between the two ends. The germline CDR1 and CDR2 sequences are SGDLS and YYNGEE. The CDR3 region is CASSVGGSNYGYTF. CDR3 bases: TGTGCCAGCAGCGTAGGGGGCTCTAACTATGGCTACACCTTC.

This clone showed up just a few times. The V and J genes are TRBV6-4 and TRBJ2-1; 11 bases agree with TRBD2. The CDR3 consists of 15 residues. J lost 2 bases, V lost 3 bases, and 0 bases had no gene match. Germline V gene sequence: CDR1 MRHNA, CDR2 SNTAGT. The CDR3 loop reads CASSELAGAYNEQFF. The CDR3 DNA sequence: TGTGCCAGCAGTGAACTAGCGGGAGCCTACAATGAGCAGTTCTTC.

This clone appeared a single time. The chain employs TRBV29-1 and TRBJ2-7; 10 bases match TRBD1. This CDR3 is built from 13 residues. The germline CDR1 and CDR2 sequences are SQVTM and ANQGSEA. Germline trimming cut 4 bases from V and 5 bases from J; bases unmatched to any gene: 5. The CDR3 loop reads CSVAGTGDHEQYF. CDR3 bases: TGCAGCGTTGCCGGGACAGGGGACCACGAGCAGTACTTC.

The J gene is TRBJ2-1, the V gene TRBV27; 9 nucleotides agree with TRBD2. The CDR3 sequence is 18 residues long. The junction had 9 bases not matched to a gene; V was cut back by 3 bases and J by 0 bases. CDR1 MNHEY and CDR2 SMNVEV come from the germline V gene (reference sequence). The CDR3 loop is CASSFVSASGVSYNEQFF. The CDR3 DNA reads TGTGCCAGCAGTTTCGTTAGCGCTAGCGGGGTCTCCTACAATGAGCAGTTCTTC.

This clone was observed once. This chain uses TRBV9 with TRBJ1-2; no clear D. V dropped 1 base and J dropped 4 bases, with 14 bases sitting between them. Germline V CDR1 and CDR2: SGDLS, YYNGEE. CDR3 length: 15 residues. CDR3: CASSVRSKDGYGYTF. Here the CDR3 DNA reads TGTGCCAGCAGCGTAAGGAGTAAGGATGGCTATGGCTACACCTTC.

This rearrangement joins TRBV19 to TRBJ2-4, with 7 bases that match TRBD2. CDR3 length equals 17 residues. With V trimmed by 9 bases and J by 2 bases, 16 bases remained unmatched. In germline, CDR1 is LNHDA, CDR2 SQIVND (reference sequence). CDR3 coding DNA: TGTGCCAGCGAGGATCCAGGGAGGGGTCGGACCAAAAACATTCAGTACTTC. As protein: CASEDPGRGRTKNIQYF. Drawing the rest from reference TRBV19 and TRBJ2-4, the complete variable domain is DGGITQSPKYLFRKEGQNVTLSCEQNLNHDAMYWYRQDPGQGLRLIYYSQIVNDFQKGDIAEGYSVSREKKESFPLTVTSAQKNPTAFYLCASEDPGRGRTKNIQYFGAGTRLSVL.

V is TRBV7-2 and J is TRBJ1-4; no reliable D call. The CDR3 contains 16 residues. Germline-derived CDR1 and CDR2 are SGHTA and FQGNSA. Trimming pared 5 bases from V and 0 bases from J, leaving 13 bases between. CDR3 region: CASSANPRATNEKLFF. CDR3 DNA: TGTGCCAGCAGCGCTAACCCCCGTGCAACTAATGAAAAACTGTTTTTT. The full variable domain, with the rest looked up from reference TRBV7-2 and TRBJ1-4, is GAGVSQSPSNKVTEKGKDVELRCDPISGHTALYWYRQSLGQGLEFLIYFQGNSAPDKSGLPSDRFSAERTGGSVSTLTIQRTQQEDSAVYLCASSANPRATNEKLFFGSGTQLSVL.

This clone was detected once. The chain joins TRBV5-1 to TRBJ2-2; D ambiguous. Trimming took off 0 bases at V and 8 bases at J, with 17 bases between the two ends. The CDR3 contains 16 residues. Germline CDR1 reads SGHRS; CDR2 reads YFSETQ. DNA for the CDR3: TGCGCCAGCAGCTTGGGCTACGGCCCGGAGTCGGGGGAGCTGTTTTTT. Amino acid sequence: CASSLGYGPESGELFF.

As to this clone: Other DNA sequences in the sample encode the same CDR3. The chain's CDR3 is CASSSGLGQETQYF. Here the CDR3 DNA reads TGTGCCAGCAGCTCGGGACTAGGCCAAGAGACCCAGTACTTC. This chain connects TRBV7-3 to TRBJ2-5; 8 positions agree with TRBD2. The junction had 2 bases not matched to a gene; V was cut back by 4 bases and J by 1 base. This CDR3 is built from 14 residues. The germline V gene has CDR1 SGHTA and CDR2 FQGTGA.

The CDR3, as DNA: TGTGCCAGCAGTTTTAGTTCCGGCCGGGGTAGCTATGGCTACACCTTC. Residues: CASSFSSGRGSYGYTF. The chain has TRBV27 and TRBJ1-2; no definite D call. Trimming took off 3 bases at V and 4 bases at J, with 18 bases between the two ends. Germline loops: CDR1 MNHEY, CDR2 SMNVEV (reference sequence). The CDR3 is 16 residues long.

The V gene is TRBV2, the J gene TRBJ2-1; 10 bases match TRBD2. V was clipped by 4 bases and J by 6 bases; unmatched bases: 9. The CDR3 is made up of 16 amino acids. Germline V gene sequence: CDR1 SNHLY, CDR2 FYNNEI. Written as DNA, the CDR3 is TGTGCCAGCAGTGGAACTAGCGGGATGGGCCTCAATGAGCAGTTCTTC. Translating it yields CASSGTSGMGLNEQFF.

This sequence joins TRBV6-6 and TRBJ2-7; 11 nucleotides agree with TRBD2. The germline gives CDR1 MNHNY, CDR2 SVGAGI (reference sequence). With 0 bases clipped from V and 1 base from J, the junction kept 2 bases outside the gene matches. This CDR3 contains 16 residues. CDR3 DNA sequence: TGTGCCAGCAGTTACTCTCGGACTAGCGGGTCCTACGAGCAGTACTTC. Amino acid sequence: CASSYSRTSGSYEQYF.

The chain recombines TRBV27 with TRBJ2-3, with 11 bases matching TRBD2. CDR1 is MNHEY, CDR2 SMNVEV, per germline (reference sequence). Trimming removed 8 bases from V and 5 bases from J; junction bases left unmatched: 3. CDR3 length equals 13 residues. This CDR3 is CASGTSGLDTQYF. The DNA of the CDR3 is TGTGCCAGCGGGACTAGCGGACTAGATACGCAGTATTTT.

DNA of the CDR3: TGTGCCAGTAGTAAATGGGTAGGGACAGATGACCCCTACGAGCAGTACTTC. The encoded protein is CASSKWVGTDDPYEQYF. The J gene is TRBJ2-7, the V gene TRBV19; 7 nucleotides match TRBD1. Germline CDR1 and CDR2: LNHDA and SQIVND (reference sequence). V lost 4 bases and J lost 2; bases outside the gene matches: 14. This CDR3 contains 17 residues.